Listed here is a single T cell receptor (beta chain). As yet, its antigen is unknown. Other DNA sequences in this specimen translate into the identical CDR3. The CDR3 runs to 14 residues. Germline CDR1 and CDR2: SGDLS and YYNGEE. V was pared by 0 bases and J by 8 bases, with 0 bases of the junction left unmatched. The treatment is: roughly 19 received Ad26.COV2.S at low or high dose, single or two shots; about 5 received placebo; per-sample allocation not given. Each sample was drawn 63 days after the first injection (of vaccine or placebo). The protocol was immunoSEQ multiplex PCR, while the TCRdb copy is restricted to in-frame clones and leaves out a portion. The sample includes hundreds of thousands of clones, around 90% of them seen just once. The data are from a study of Ad26.COV2.S vaccination and SARS-CoV-2 variants. Study results and limitations: Compared with placebo recipients, vaccine recipients had higher spike-specific TCR breadth.

The specimen was peripheral blood, collected in a trial of Ad26.COV2.S vaccine versus placebo. This clonotype was obtained from a person between 18 and 65 years old who received the Ad26.COV2.S COVID-19 vaccine or a placebo. V gene TRBV9 combines with J gene TRBJ1-6; 9 bases are a match to TRBD1. CDR3 region: CASSVGQGDSPLHF. CDR3 DNA sequence: TGTGCCAGCAGCGTAGGACAGGGGGATTCACCCCTCCACTTT.